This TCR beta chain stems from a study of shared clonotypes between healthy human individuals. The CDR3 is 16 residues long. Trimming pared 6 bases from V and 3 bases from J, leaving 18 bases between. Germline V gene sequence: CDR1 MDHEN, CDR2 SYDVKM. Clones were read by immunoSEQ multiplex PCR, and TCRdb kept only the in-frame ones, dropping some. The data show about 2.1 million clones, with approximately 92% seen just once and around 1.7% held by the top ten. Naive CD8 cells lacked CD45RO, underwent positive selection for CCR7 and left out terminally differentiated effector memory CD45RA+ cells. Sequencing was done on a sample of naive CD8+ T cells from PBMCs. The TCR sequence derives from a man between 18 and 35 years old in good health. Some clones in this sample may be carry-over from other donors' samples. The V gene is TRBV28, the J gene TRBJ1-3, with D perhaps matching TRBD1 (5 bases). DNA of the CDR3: TGTGCCAGCAGAAGCTTTGGTGGGGGATATGGAAACACCATATATTTT. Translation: CASRSFGGGYGNTIYF.